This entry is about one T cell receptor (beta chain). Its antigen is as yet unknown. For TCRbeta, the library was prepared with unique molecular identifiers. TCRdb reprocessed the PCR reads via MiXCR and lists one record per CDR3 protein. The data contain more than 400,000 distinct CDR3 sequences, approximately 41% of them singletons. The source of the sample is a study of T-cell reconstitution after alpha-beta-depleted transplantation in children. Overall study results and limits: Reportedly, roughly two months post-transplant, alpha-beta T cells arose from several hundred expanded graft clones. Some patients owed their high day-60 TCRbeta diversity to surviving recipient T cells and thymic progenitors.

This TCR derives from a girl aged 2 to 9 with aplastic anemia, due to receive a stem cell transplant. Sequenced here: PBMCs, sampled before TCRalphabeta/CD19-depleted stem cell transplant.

CDR3 amino acids: CASSKDRVDVGYTF. In DNA, the CDR3 is TGTGCCAGCAGTAAAGACAGGGTTGATGTTGGCTACACCTTC. The chain is built from TRBV6-1 and TRBJ1-2, with TRBD1 matching over 7 bases. CDR3 length: 14 amino acids. CDR1 and CDR2 from the germline V gene are MNHNS and SASEGT. J lost 7 bases, V lost 5 bases, and 10 bases had no gene match.